The 21 T cell receptor beta chains listed next were all sequenced from one sample in a study of cytomegalovirus exposure and HLA in healthy donors. Primers included in the PCR were 60 Vbeta and 13 Jbeta primers. Clones were sequenced by immunoSEQ multiplex PCR, and TCRdb holds only the in-frame ones, with some missing. The sample shows 300,000 or so clones, about four fifths of them seen only once. The specimen sequenced was PBMCs. These receptors originate from a woman aged 40 to 50 in good health and CMV-seropositive.

This chain uses TRBV18 with TRBJ2-3, with D possibly being TRBD1 (5 bases). In germline, CDR1 is KGHSH, CDR2 LQKENI. The CDR3 covers 14 residues. The germline V and J ends were trimmed by 2 bases and 1 base, with 7 bases remaining between them. The CDR3: CASSPGAGTDTQYF. The CDR3 DNA follows: TGTGCCAGCTCACCAGGGGCTGGCACAGATACGCAGTATTTT.

V usage is TRBV7-6 and J usage is TRBJ2-7; D might be TRBD2 (5 bases). Germline V lookup: CDR1 SGHVS, CDR2 FNYEAQ. The V and J ends lost 1 base and 3 bases respectively, with 13 bases between them. There are 15 residues in the CDR3. The CDR3 DNA reads as TGTGCCAGCAGCTTAGGTTGGACTTCTAACTACGAGCAGTACTTC. Translation: CASSLGWTSNYEQYF. The full variable domain, in which reference TRBV7-6 and TRBJ2-7 provide the parts outside the CDR3, is GAGVSQSPRYKVTKRGQDVALRCDPISGHVSLYWYRQALGQGPEFLTYFNYEAQQDKSGLPNDRFSAERPEGSISTLTIQRTEQRDSAMYRCASSLGWTSNYEQYFGPGTRLTVT.

The chain is built from TRBV7-6 and TRBJ2-7; 8 bases agree with TRBD2. Germline V CDR1 and CDR2: SGHVS, FNYEAQ. The ends lost 5 bases at V and 4 bases at J; junction bases unmatched: 10. The CDR3 spans 15 residues. DNA of the CDR3: TGTGCCAGCAGCCTCGGACTAGCTATGGGGTACGAGCAGTACTTC. It yields the protein CASSLGLAMGYEQYF.

The chain links TRBV6-1 to TRBJ2-7; 7 nucleotides agree with TRBD2. V trimming: 6 bases; J trimming: 2 bases; junction bases outside the gene matches: 7. CDR1 MNHNS and CDR2 SASEGT come from the germline V gene. The CDR3 consists of 14 residues. The CDR3 DNA is TGTGCCAGCAGGGGAGGGGCGAACCCCTACGAGCAGTACTTC. Its translation is CASRGGANPYEQYF.

The chain joins TRBV20-1 to TRBJ2-7; D is undetermined. V lost 0 bases and J lost 4, with 4 bases in between. The CDR3 loop spans 11 amino acids. Germline V gene data show CDR1 as DFQATT and CDR2 as SNEGSKA (reference sequence). The CDR3 bases are TGCAGTGCTAGAGAAGAGTACGAGCAGTACTTC. Amino acid sequence: CSAREEYEQYF.

The rearrangement links TRBV7-2 to TRBJ1-1; D perhaps matches TRBD1 (6 bases). This CDR3 spans 15 amino acids. V lost 4 bases and J 7 bases, leaving 19 bases between the germline ends. The V gene's germline CDR1 is SGHTA and CDR2 FQGNSA. CDR3 residues: CASSSVTTGLDEAFF. As DNA, the CDR3 is TGTGCCAGCAGCTCAGTAACTACAGGGTTGGATGAAGCTTTCTTT.

The chain employs TRBV27 and TRBJ1-1, with D possibly matching TRBD1 (5 bases). The CDR3 loop spans 15 amino acids. V lost 5 bases to trimming and J lost 5 bases, with 18 bases between them. CDR1 is MNHEY, CDR2 SMNVEV, per germline (reference sequence). The CDR3 reads CASSPFGGGGTEAFF. CDR3 DNA sequence: TGTGCCAGCAGTCCCTTTGGGGGGGGTGGGACTGAAGCTTTCTTT.

The chain combines TRBV28 with TRBJ2-1; 7 positions match TRBD1. Trimming removed 7 bases from V and 6 bases from J; junction bases left unmatched: 6. From germline, CDR1 is MDHEN and CDR2 SYDVKM. The CDR3 is made up of 13 amino acids. CDR3 loop: CASTLSGGNEQFF. The CDR3 DNA reads as TGTGCCAGCACCCTCTCAGGGGGCAATGAGCAGTTCTTC. Full variable domain (rest looked up from reference TRBV28 and TRBJ2-1): DVKVTQSSRYLVKRTGEKVFLECVQDMDHENMFWYRQDPGLGLRLIYFSYDVKMKEKGDIPEGYSVSREKKERFSLILESASTNQTSMYLCASTLSGGNEQFFGPGTRLTVL.

The chain is built from TRBV25-1 and TRBJ2-3; 7 nucleotides agree with TRBD2. This CDR3 has 17 amino acids. After removal of 1 base from V and 5 bases from J, the junction contained 12 bases not matched to a gene. CDR1 and CDR2 from the germline V gene are MGHDK and SYGVNS. Here the CDR3 DNA reads TGTGCCAGCAGTGAATTTGGTCGAGCGGGATTGGGAGATACGCAGTATTTT. This encodes CASSEFGRAGLGDTQYF.

The chain is built from TRBV27 and TRBJ2-7, with D possibly matching TRBD2 (6 bases). Germline CDR1 MNHEY, CDR2 SMNVEV (reference sequence). This CDR3 is 14 amino acids long. Between the trimmed V and J ends, which lost 5 bases and 2 bases, there was a span of 13 bases. The CDR3 region is CASSMRDWTYEQYF. The DNA of the CDR3 is TGTGCCAGCAGTATGAGGGACTGGACCTACGAGCAGTACTTC.

This rearrangement joins TRBV11-2 to TRBJ1-1, with D possibly TRBD1 on 5 matching bases. V lost 6 bases and J 5 bases, leaving 19 bases between the germline ends. The length of the CDR3 is 15 residues. CDR1 SGHAT and CDR2 FQNNGV come from the germline V gene. The CDR3 nucleotides are TGTGCCAGCAGACACCCCGGGGGGAGTGGAACTGAAGCTTTCTTT. It translates to CASRHPGGSGTEAFF.

The chain combines TRBV30 with TRBJ1-2, with D possibly matching TRBD1 (6 bases). V lost 5 bases, J lost 0 bases, and 19 bases lay in between. From germline, CDR1 is GTSNPN and CDR2 SVGIG (reference sequence). This CDR3 spans 16 amino acids. The CDR3 DNA is TGTGCCTGGGGAGATACCAACAGGGCTCCTAACTATGGCTACACCTTC. Translated: CAWGDTNRAPNYGYTF.

V usage is TRBV7-9 and J usage is TRBJ1-5, with 8 nucleotides matching TRBD1. The germline V gene encodes CDR1 SEHNR and CDR2 FQNEAQ (reference sequence). Unmatched junction bases numbered 8, after V lost 1 base and J lost 3 bases. This CDR3 is built from 17 residues. The CDR3 DNA follows: TGTGCCAGCAGCTTAGGTCAGGGGGCGCCGGCCAATCAGCCCCAGCATTTT. Its protein is CASSLGQGAPANQPQHF.

Only a few counts were recorded for this clone. V usage is TRBV7-2 and J usage is TRBJ2-1, with 13 bases identical to TRBD2. V trimming: 4 bases; J trimming: 6 bases; junction bases outside the gene matches: 3. This CDR3 spans 15 amino acids. Germline V gene data show CDR1 as SGHTA and CDR2 as FQGNSA. DNA of the CDR3: TGTGCCAGCAGCTCGGGACTAGCGGGGAGCAATGAGCAGTTCTTC. It codes for CASSSGLAGSNEQFF.

The V and J genes are TRBV7-9 and TRBJ2-1; 10 nucleotides line up with TRBD2. Germline V lookup: CDR1 SEHNR, CDR2 FQNEAQ (reference sequence). V gave up 5 bases and J gave up 3 bases; unmatched junction bases: 4. The CDR3 is 15 amino acids. The CDR3 spells CASSDTSGNYNEQFF. CDR3 DNA: TGTGCCAGCAGCGATACTAGCGGGAACTACAATGAGCAGTTCTTC. The entire variable domain, with the rest obtained from reference TRBV7-9 and TRBJ2-1, is as follows: DTGVSQNPRHKITKRGQNVTFRCDPISEHNRLYWYRQTLGQGPEFLTYFQNEAQLEKSRLLSDRFSAERPKGSFSTLEIQRTEQGDSAMYLCASSDTSGNYNEQFFGPGTRLTVL.

This clone has a single count. This sequence joins TRBV6-7 and TRBJ2-4; D unresolved. TRBV6-7 is an ORF for which the function is uncertain. Trimming left V 0 bases short and J 7 bases short, with 16 bases between. This CDR3 region has 16 residues. CDR3 sequence (DNA): TGTGCCAGCAGTTACTCAAGAGACTCACATGGGAACATTCAGTACTTC. Encoded protein: CASSYSRDSHGNIQYF.

The chain is built from TRBV6-6 and TRBJ1-4, with D possibly matching TRBD1 (5 bases). Trimming stripped 5 bases from V and 10 bases from J, with 11 bases between. Germline V gives CDR1 MNHNY, CDR2 SVGAGI (reference sequence). CDR3 length: 12 amino acids. DNA for the CDR3: TGTGCCAGCAGTCCCAGGGAGGGAAAACTGTTTTTT. Amino acid sequence: CASSPREGKLFF.

The V and J genes are TRBV11-1 and TRBJ2-7; 8 nucleotides match TRBD1. V was clipped by 1 base and J by 2 bases; unmatched bases: 4. The CDR3 consists of 15 residues. CDR1 and CDR2 (germline): SGHAT, FQDESV (reference sequence). The CDR3 is CASSLVPGQAYEQYF. The CDR3 region has the DNA TGTGCCAGCAGCTTAGTACCGGGACAGGCCTACGAGCAGTACTTC.

The V call is TRBV27, the J call TRBJ2-1; 10 bases are a match to TRBD2. CDR1 is MNHEY and CDR2 is SMNVEV in the germline V gene (reference sequence). V dropped 6 bases and J dropped 7; count of bases not matched to a gene: 6. The CDR3 has 14 residues. The CDR3 loop is CASSRQTSGNEQFF. In nucleotides, the CDR3 is TGTGCCAGCAGCCGCCAGACTAGCGGGAATGAGCAGTTCTTC.

The chain combines TRBV25-1 with TRBJ1-1; D not certain. The germline gives CDR1 MGHDK, CDR2 SYGVNS. The CDR3 contains 17 residues. The V gene lost 1 base and the J gene lost 4 bases, with 19 bases spanning the gap. Written as DNA, the CDR3 is TGTGCCAGCAGTGAATTTTTTCAAACGGAGGAGGGCACTGAAGCTTTCTTT. It encodes CASSEFFQTEEGTEAFF. Looking up the rest from reference TRBV25-1 and TRBJ1-1 gives the full variable domain: EADIYQTPRYLVIGTGKKITLECSQTMGHDKMYWYQQDPGMELHLIHYSYGVNSTEKGDLSSESTVSRIRTEHFPLTLESARPSHTSQYLCASSEFFQTEEGTEAFFGQGTRLTVV.

For the CDR3, the DNA is TGCGCCAGCAGCCAAGAATTAGCGGGAGGCACAGATACGCAGTATTTT. It encodes CASSQELAGGTDTQYF. The V and J genes are TRBV4-3 and TRBJ2-3; TRBD2 aligns across 9 bases. Germline V lookup: CDR1 LGHNA, CDR2 YSLEER. The CDR3 contains 16 residues. V trimming: 0 bases; J trimming: 1 base; junction bases outside the gene matches: 2.